This T cell receptor beta chain was documented in a study of CD8+ T cells in alopecia areata. Study summary: Those treated were given oral tofacitinib at 5 to 10 mg twice daily. The drug, tofacitinib, lasted 6 to 18 months, followed by 6 months off drug.

Findings and limits, study-wide: Scalp clonality, along with expanded CD8+ clones among the top 100, was significantly decreased by tofacitinib. Higher clonality and more expanded CD8+ clones appeared in lesional than normal scalp.

On this clone itself: As yet, its antigen is unknown.

Germline V lookup: CDR1 MNHEY, CDR2 SVGAGI. Trimming took off 10 bases at V and 9 bases at J, with 14 bases between the two ends. The CDR3 extends over 11 amino acids. Treatment here: oral pan-JAK inhibitor, 5-10 mg twice daily. After isolation, RNA underwent reverse transcription to generate cDNA as the sequencing template. Some clones are missing from TCRdb's copy, which holds only in-frame ones; the method was immunoSEQ multiplex PCR. The table shows about 190,000 clones, with approximately 60% occurring only once. This specimen consisted of CD4+ T cells sorted from blood, obtained at week 4, from a patient treated with tofacitinib. The chain carries TRBV6-5 and TRBJ2-3, with D possibly being TRBD1 (6 bases). The clonotype comes from a human donor with alopecia areata. The CDR3 nucleotides are TGTGCCACCCAAGAAAGGGGGACGCAGTATTTT. Protein product: CATQERGTQYF.